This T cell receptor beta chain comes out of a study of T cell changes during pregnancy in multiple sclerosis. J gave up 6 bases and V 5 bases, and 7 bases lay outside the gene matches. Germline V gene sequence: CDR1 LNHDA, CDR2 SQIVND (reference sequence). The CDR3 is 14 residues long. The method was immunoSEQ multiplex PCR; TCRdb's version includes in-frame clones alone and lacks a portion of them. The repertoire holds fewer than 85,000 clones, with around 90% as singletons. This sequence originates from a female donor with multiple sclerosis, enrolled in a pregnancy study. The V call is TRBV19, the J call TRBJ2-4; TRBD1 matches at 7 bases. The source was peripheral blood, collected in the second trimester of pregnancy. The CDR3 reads CASSLHRDRNIQYF. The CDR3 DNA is TGTGCCAGTAGTCTCCACCGGGACAGAAACATTCAGTACTTC.